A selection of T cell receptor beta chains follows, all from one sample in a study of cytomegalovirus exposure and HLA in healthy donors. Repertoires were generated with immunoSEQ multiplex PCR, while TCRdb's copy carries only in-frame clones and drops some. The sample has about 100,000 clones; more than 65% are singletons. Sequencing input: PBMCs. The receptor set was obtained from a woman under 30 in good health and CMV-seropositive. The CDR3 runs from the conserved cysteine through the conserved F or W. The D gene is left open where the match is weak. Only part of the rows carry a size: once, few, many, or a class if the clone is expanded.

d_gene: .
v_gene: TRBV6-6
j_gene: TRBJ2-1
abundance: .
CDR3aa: CASSWDTARPKQFF
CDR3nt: TGTGCCAGCAGTTGGGACACAGCCAGACCCAAGCAGTTCTTC

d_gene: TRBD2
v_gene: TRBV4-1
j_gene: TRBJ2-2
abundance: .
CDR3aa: CASRPTSGLNTGELFF
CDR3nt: TGCGCCAGCAGGCCTACTAGCGGGCTTAACACCGGGGAGCTGTTTTTT

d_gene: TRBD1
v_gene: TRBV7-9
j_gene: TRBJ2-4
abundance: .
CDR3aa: CASSLDEGARDIQYF
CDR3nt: TGTGCCAGCAGCTTAGATGAGGGGGCGCGAGACATTCAGTACTTC

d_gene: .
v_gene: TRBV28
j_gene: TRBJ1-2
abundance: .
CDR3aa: CASSFRRVYGYTF
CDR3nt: TGTGCCAGCAGTTTCCGGAGGGTGTATGGCTACACCTTC

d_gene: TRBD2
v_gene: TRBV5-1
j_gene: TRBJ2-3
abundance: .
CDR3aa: CASSWGAAGEVDTQYF
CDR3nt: TGCGCCAGCAGCTGGGGGGCAGCGGGAGAGGTAGATACGCAGTATTTT

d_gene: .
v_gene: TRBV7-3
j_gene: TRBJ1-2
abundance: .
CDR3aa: CASSLTSGGVGYTF
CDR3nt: TGTGCCAGCAGCTTAACGAGTGGCGGGGTTGGCTACACCTTC

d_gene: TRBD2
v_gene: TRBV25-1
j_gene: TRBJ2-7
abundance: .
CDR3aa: CASSDLPGLAIYF
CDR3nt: TGTGCCAGCAGTGACCTCCCGGGACTAGCGATCTACTTC

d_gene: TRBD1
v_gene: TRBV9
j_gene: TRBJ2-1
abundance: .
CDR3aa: CASSRDRGYNEQFF
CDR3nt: TGTGCCAGCAGCCGGGACAGGGGCTACAATGAGCAGTTCTTC

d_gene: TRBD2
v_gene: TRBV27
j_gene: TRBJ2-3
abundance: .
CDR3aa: CASSLGLAGVTDTQYF
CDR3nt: TGTGCCAGCAGTTTAGGACTAGCGGGAGTGACAGATACGCAGTATTTT

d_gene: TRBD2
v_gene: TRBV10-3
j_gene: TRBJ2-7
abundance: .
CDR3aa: CAISESGGRVYEQYF
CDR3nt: TGTGCCATCAGTGAGTCGGGCGGGAGGGTCTACGAGCAGTACTTC

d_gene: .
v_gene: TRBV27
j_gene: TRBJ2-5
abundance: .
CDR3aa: CASSLYGRETQYF
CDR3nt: TGTGCCAGCAGTTTATACGGGAGAGAGACCCAGTACTTC

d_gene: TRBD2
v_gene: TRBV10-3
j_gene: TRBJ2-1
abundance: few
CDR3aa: CAISGTSGSDEQFF
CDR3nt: TGTGCCATCAGTGGGACTAGCGGGAGTGATGAGCAGTTCTTC

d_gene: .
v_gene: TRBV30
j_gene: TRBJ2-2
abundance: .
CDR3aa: CAWWPGLGPGELFF
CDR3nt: TGTGCCTGGTGGCCGGGACTGGGCCCCGGGGAGCTGTTTTTT

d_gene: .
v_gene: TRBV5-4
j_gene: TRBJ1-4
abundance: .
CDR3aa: CASSPQGGGNEKLFF
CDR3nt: TGTGCCAGCAGCCCACAGGGAGGGGGTAATGAAAAACTGTTTTTT

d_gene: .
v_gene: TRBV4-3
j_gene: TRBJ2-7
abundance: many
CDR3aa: CASSQDLQGYEQYF
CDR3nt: TGCGCCAGCAGCCAAGATTTACAGGGCTACGAGCAGTACTTC

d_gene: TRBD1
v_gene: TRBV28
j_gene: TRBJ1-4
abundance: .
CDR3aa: CASNRQGGGEKLFF
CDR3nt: TGTGCCAGCAATCGGCAGGGGGGTGGTGAAAAACTGTTTTTT

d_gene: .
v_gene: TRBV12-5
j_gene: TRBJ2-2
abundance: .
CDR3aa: CASGLGGGTGGELFF
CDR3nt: TGTGCTAGTGGTTTGGGGGGAGGAACTGGCGGGGAGCTGTTTTTT

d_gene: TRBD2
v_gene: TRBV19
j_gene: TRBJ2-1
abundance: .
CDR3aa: CASPTSGRAGEQFF
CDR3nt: TGTGCCAGCCCAACTAGCGGGAGGGCGGGTGAGCAGTTCTTC

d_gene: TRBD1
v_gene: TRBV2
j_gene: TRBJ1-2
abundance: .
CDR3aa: CASGSGTVIYGYTF
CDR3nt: TGTGCCAGCGGCTCCGGGACAGTCATCTATGGCTACACCTTC

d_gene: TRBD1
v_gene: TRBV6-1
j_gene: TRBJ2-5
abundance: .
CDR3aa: CASSQQGANQETQYF
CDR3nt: TGTGCCAGCAGTCAACAGGGGGCCAACCAAGAGACCCAGTACTTC

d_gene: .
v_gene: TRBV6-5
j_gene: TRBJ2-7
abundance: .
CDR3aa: CASSETRDTPLEQYF
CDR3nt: TGTGCCAGCAGCGAGACCCGGGACACCCCTTTAGAGCAGTACTTC

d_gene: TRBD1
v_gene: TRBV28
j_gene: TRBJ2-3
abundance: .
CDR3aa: CASSLGQGADTQYF
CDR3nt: TGTGCCAGCAGTTTAGGGCAGGGGGCAGATACGCAGTATTTT

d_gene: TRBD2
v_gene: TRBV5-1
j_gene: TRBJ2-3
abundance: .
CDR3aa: CASSWPERERGTDTQYF
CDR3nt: TGCGCCAGCAGCTGGCCTGAGCGGGAGAGGGGCACAGATACGCAGTATTTT

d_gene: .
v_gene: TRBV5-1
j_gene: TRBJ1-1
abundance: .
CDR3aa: CASSPGRGTTEAFF
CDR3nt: TGCGCCAGCAGCCCCGGGAGGGGGACCACTGAAGCTTTCTTT

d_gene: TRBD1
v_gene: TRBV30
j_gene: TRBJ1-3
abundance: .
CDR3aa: CAWHDRAGLRLGF
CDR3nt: TGTGCCTGGCATGACAGGGCAGGCCTTCGACTAGGTTTT

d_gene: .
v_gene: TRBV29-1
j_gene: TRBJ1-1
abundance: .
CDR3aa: CSAPEVGTEAFF
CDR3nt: TGCAGTGCCCCCGAGGTGGGTACTGAAGCTTTCTTT

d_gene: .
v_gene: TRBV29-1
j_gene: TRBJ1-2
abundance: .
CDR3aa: CSVEDGQNYGYTF
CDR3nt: TGCAGCGTTGAAGATGGCCAGAACTATGGCTACACCTTC

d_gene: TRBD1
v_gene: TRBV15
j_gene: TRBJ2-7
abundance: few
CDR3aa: CATSSDPGQITYEQYF
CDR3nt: TGTGCCACCAGCAGCGACCCGGGACAGATTACTTACGAGCAGTACTTC

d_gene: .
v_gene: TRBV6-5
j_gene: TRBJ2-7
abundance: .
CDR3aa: CASSFGNPYEQYF
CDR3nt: TGTGCCAGCAGTTTCGGGAACCCCTACGAGCAGTACTTC

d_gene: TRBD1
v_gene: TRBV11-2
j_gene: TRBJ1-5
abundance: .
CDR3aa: CASSPGTGTQPQHF
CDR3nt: TGTGCCAGCAGCCCCGGGACAGGGACTCAGCCCCAGCATTTT

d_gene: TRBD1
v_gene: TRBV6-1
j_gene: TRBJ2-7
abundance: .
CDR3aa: CASIRAGTGPYEQYF
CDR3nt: TGTGCCAGCATACGGGCCGGGACAGGGCCCTACGAGCAGTACTTC

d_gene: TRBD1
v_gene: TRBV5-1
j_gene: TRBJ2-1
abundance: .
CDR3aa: CASSADGQGGEQFF
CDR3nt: TGCGCCAGCAGCGCCGACGGACAGGGAGGAGAGCAGTTCTTC

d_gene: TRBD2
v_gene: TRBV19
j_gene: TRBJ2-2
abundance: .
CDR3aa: CASSIDLRLAGNTGELFF
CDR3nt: TGTGCCAGTAGTATAGATCTCCGGCTAGCGGGGAACACCGGGGAGCTGTTTTTT

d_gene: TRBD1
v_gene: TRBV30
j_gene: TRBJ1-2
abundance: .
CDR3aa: CAWKTTGGDGYTF
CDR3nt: TGTGCCTGGAAAACTACAGGGGGCGATGGCTACACCTTC

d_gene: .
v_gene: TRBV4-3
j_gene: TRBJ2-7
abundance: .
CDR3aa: CASSPYGGPYEQYF
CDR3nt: TGCGCCAGCAGCCCTTACGGGGGTCCCTACGAGCAGTACTTC

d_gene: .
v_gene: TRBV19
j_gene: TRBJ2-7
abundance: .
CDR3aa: CASSSPGEYSYEQYF
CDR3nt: TGTGCCAGTAGTTCGCCCGGGGAGTATTCCTACGAGCAGTACTTC

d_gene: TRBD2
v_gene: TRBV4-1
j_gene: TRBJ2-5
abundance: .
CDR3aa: CASSQDVGGGVGRETQYF
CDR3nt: TGCGCCAGCAGCCAAGATGTGGGGGGAGGGGTCGGAAGAGAGACCCAGTACTTC

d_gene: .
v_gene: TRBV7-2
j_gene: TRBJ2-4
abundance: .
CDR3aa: CASSLGLGQQRAKNIQYF
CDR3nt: TGTGCCAGCAGCTTAGGCCTCGGACAACAAAGGGCCAAAAACATTCAGTACTTC